A selection of T cell receptor beta chains follows, all from one sample in a study of radiation and T cells in renal cell carcinoma. The method was immunoSEQ multiplex PCR; TCRdb's version includes in-frame clones alone and lacks a portion of them. The sample consists of about 95,000 clones, 75% to 90% of them appearing once. The sequences come from blood, collected from a patient whose treatment included radiotherapy and nephrectomy. The source is a man in his fifties or sixties with renal cell carcinoma. Each CDR3 is given without its conserved first and last residue. Part of the rows lack a size; the others show once, few, many or a class for expanded clones.

j_call,clone_size,v_call,cdr3_aa
TRBJ2-3,NA,TRBV10-3,AISEAEADTQY
TRBJ2-1,NA,TRBV11-3,ASSSRGGTSYNEQF
TRBJ1-5,NA,TRBV9,ASAQGYSNQPQH
TRBJ2-7,NA,TRBV6-5,ASSYGNYIADEQY
TRBJ2-7,NA,TRBV14,ASSRDRVSSYEQY
TRBJ2-7,NA,TRBV19,ASSIKIRVYEQY
TRBJ2-1,few,TRBV6-5,ASSYFQGGEQF
TRBJ2-5,NA,TRBV5-6,ASSLEERETQY
TRBJ1-2,NA,TRBV7-8,ASSRQGADGYT
TRBJ2-2,NA,TRBV2,ASSEERDTGELF
TRBJ2-2,few,TRBV19,ASSILASGELF
TRBJ1-1,once,TRBV9,ASSVGWRGNTEAF
TRBJ2-7,NA,TRBV5-4,ASSLVGGASEQY
TRBJ1-4,NA,TRBV6-6,ASILSSGGYVEKLF
TRBJ2-7,NA,TRBV4-1,ASSQDSRGPREQY
TRBJ2-4,NA,TRBV14,ASSQELGWAKNIQY
TRBJ2-1,NA,TRBV10-3,AISLGASGTDEQF
TRBJ2-1,NA,TRBV18,ASSPNRDTYNEQF
TRBJ2-1,NA,TRBV7-3,ASSPGLVNEQF
TRBJ1-5,NA,TRBV19,ASALGGNQPQH
TRBJ2-7,NA,TRBV5-6,ASSPLDSSSYEQY
TRBJ1-2,NA,TRBV18,ASQEGREDGYT
TRBJ2-7,NA,TRBV7-6,ASSLERLNEQY
TRBJ2-1,NA,TRBV11-1,ASSFREGEQF
TRBJ1-2,NA,TRBV2,ASSEESRGYT
TRBJ2-4,few,TRBV7-2,ASSYARAKNIQY
TRBJ2-4,NA,TRBV6-5,ASSENSRNIQY
TRBJ2-3,NA,TRBV2,ASRATGLQLTDTQY
TRBJ2-5,NA,TRBV2,ASLSGGETQY
TRBJ2-2,NA,TRBV7-2,ASGEKSPFIAGNTGELF
TRBJ2-1,NA,TRBV27,ASSLFQSSYNEQF
TRBJ2-7,NA,TRBV27,ASSLRTGGTYEQY
TRBJ2-7,NA,TRBV2,ASSAPYEQY
TRBJ1-2,NA,TRBV14,ASSQNWGGYT
TRBJ2-5,NA,TRBV7-3,ASSPTGGETQY
TRBJ2-7,NA,TRBV5-8,ASSVPGTGTYEQY
TRBJ2-7,NA,TRBV4-1,ASSPRSFGDYEQY